The 21 T cell receptor beta chains reported below all come from one sample, sequenced in a study of shared clonotypes between healthy human individuals (dated by TCRdb to about 2020). The protocol used for the library was the immunoSEQ multiplex PCR assay. TCRdb took this table from immuneACCESS and kept in-frame rearrangements with V and J called. Such tables lack part of the clones; where checked against another copy, unresolved V genes explain under half of the gap, and the rest is unexplained. This sample holds 550,000 to 600,000 clones; 70% to 80% were observed only once. Approximately 12% of the sample belongs to the ten largest clones. The material sequenced was PBMCs. Every receptor here comes from a woman aged 35 to 49 in good health. Some clones in this sample may be carry-over from other donors' samples.

V gene TRBV5-1 combines with J gene TRBJ2-7, with a tentative D call TRBD1 (5 bases). The germline V gene encodes CDR1 SGHRS and CDR2 YFSETQ. The CDR3 sequence is 13 residues long. Trimming cost V 2 bases and J 2 bases, with 8 bases left between them. The CDR3 spells CASSFDSTYEQYF. In DNA form, the CDR3 reads TGCGCCAGCAGCTTTGACAGTACCTACGAGCAGTACTTC.

The rearrangement uses TRBV18 and TRBJ1-1; D is possibly TRBD1 (5 bases). Germline CDR1 KGHSH, CDR2 LQKENI. The CDR3 contains 13 residues. The V gene lost 0 bases and the J gene lost 7 bases, with 9 bases spanning the gap. CDR3 sequence reads: CASSPPKQVEAFF. The CDR3 nucleotides are TGTGCCAGCTCACCACCGAAACAGGTTGAAGCTTTCTTT.

V usage is TRBV11-2 and J usage is TRBJ2-1, with D perhaps TRBD2 (5 bases). The V and J ends lost 5 bases and 8 bases respectively, with 16 bases between them. This CDR3 spans 14 amino acids. CDR1 and CDR2 (germline): SGHAT, FQNNGV. CDR3 DNA: TGTGCCAGCAGCGTCTCCGGGATTACGGATGAGCAGTTCTTC. It is translated as CASSVSGITDEQFF.

The rearrangement links TRBV5-1 to TRBJ2-3, with TRBD2 matching 13 bases. This CDR3 is 17 amino acids long. From germline, CDR1 is SGHRS and CDR2 YFSETQ. The V segment lost 0 bases and the J segment 3 bases; nucleotides outside the gene matches: 4. CDR3 residues: CASSLGGLAGVTDTQYF. The CDR3 DNA reads TGCGCCAGCAGCTTGGGTGGACTAGCGGGGGTGACAGATACGCAGTATTTT.

The rearrangement uses TRBV27 and TRBJ2-1, with 13 bases fitting TRBD2. V lost 5 bases and J lost 7; bases outside the gene matches: 8. Germline lookup yields CDR1 MNHEY and CDR2 SMNVEV (reference sequence). The CDR3 is 16 amino acids. DNA for the CDR3: TGTGCCAGCAGTACCCGGACTAGCGGGAGTGGGAATGAGCAGTTCTTC. Residues: CASSTRTSGSGNEQFF.

The rearrangement links TRBV5-1 to TRBJ2-7, with D perhaps matching TRBD1 (7 bases). CDR1 is SGHRS, CDR2 YFSETQ, per germline. V was clipped by 4 bases and J by 4 bases, with 15 bases between them. This CDR3 has 14 amino acids. The CDR3 nucleotides read TGCGCCAGCAGCGACCCCAGGGGGGCGTACGAGCAGTACTTC. Its protein product is CASSDPRGAYEQYF.

CDR3 sequence (DNA): TGCGCCAGCAGCTTGGTACGGGGCACCGGGGAGCTGTTTTTT. Translation: CASSLVRGTGELFF. V and J are TRBV5-1 and TRBJ2-2, with D possibly matching TRBD2 (5 bases). V was clipped by 0 bases and J by 4 bases, with 7 bases between them. CDR3 size: 14 residues. The germline V gene has CDR1 SGHRS and CDR2 YFSETQ.

The chain is built from TRBV7-8 and TRBJ2-5; no clear D. Germline V CDR1 and CDR2: SGHVS, FQNEAQ. V was pared by 1 base and J by 0 bases, with 9 bases between. The CDR3 is 15 amino acids. CDR3 in DNA: TGTGCCAGCAGCTTAGACGGTTCAAACCAAGAGACCCAGTACTTC. It encodes CASSLDGSNQETQYF.

Concerning this clone: Other nucleotide sequences in the sample specify the same CDR3. The CDR3 nucleotides read TGTGCCACCAGCAGAGGGGGGGGCGATACAGATACGCAGTATTTT. This encodes CATSRGGGDTDTQYF. This chain joins TRBV15 and TRBJ2-3; D might be TRBD2 (7 bases). The germline V and J ends were trimmed by 1 base and 3 bases, with 11 bases remaining between them. Looked up from germline, CDR1 is LNHNV and CDR2 is YYDKDF (reference sequence). The length of the CDR3 is 15 residues.

The chain has TRBV18 and TRBJ2-7; 11 positions match TRBD1. The V segment lost 5 bases and the J segment 5 bases; nucleotides outside the gene matches: 8. The CDR3 is 15 residues long. The germline CDR1 and CDR2 sequences are KGHSH and LQKENI. The CDR3 region is CASSVSGQGEDEQYF. The CDR3 DNA sequence: TGTGCCAGCTCAGTTTCGGGACAGGGGGAGGACGAGCAGTACTTC.

The V gene is TRBV11-1, the J gene TRBJ2-7; TRBD2 might be the D (5 bases). The germline V and J ends were trimmed by 0 bases and 0 bases, with 9 bases remaining between them. The CDR3 covers 15 residues. Germline CDR1 is SGHAT and CDR2 is FQDESV (reference sequence). Written as DNA, the CDR3 is TGTGCCAGCAGCTTAGCTCCTGGGAGCTCCTACGAGCAGTACTTC. Protein product: CASSLAPGSSYEQYF.

For the CDR3, the DNA is TGTGCCAGCAGCCCAGACCCGAGCTCCTACGAGCAGTACTTC. Amino acids: CASSPDPSSYEQYF. This sequence joins TRBV11-3 and TRBJ2-7; D is unresolved. Trimming stripped 5 bases from V and 0 bases from J, with 11 bases between. The CDR3 loop spans 14 amino acids. The germline V gene encodes CDR1 SGHNT and CDR2 YENEEA.

The chain joins TRBV11-2 to TRBJ2-1, with 12 bases aligning to TRBD2. Germline-derived CDR1 and CDR2 are SGHAT and FQNNGV. The CDR3 length is 17 residues. Trimming cost V 5 bases and J 7 bases; bases outside gene matches: 12. The CDR3 loop is CASSPTLAGGPLNEQFF. The DNA for the CDR3 is TGTGCCAGCAGCCCTACTCTAGCGGGAGGGCCATTGAATGAGCAGTTCTTC.

J is TRBJ2-1 and V is TRBV5-8; D is perhaps TRBD2 (6 bases). Germline V CDR1 and CDR2: SGHTS, YDEGEE. Trimming removed 4 bases at V and 4 bases at J, with 9 bases between. The CDR3 has 13 residues. In DNA form, the CDR3 reads TGTGCCAGCAGCCGGGACTGGTACAATGAGCAGTTCTTC. Translation: CASSRDWYNEQFF. The variable domain in full, with the rest retrieved from reference TRBV5-8 and TRBJ2-1, is EAGVTQSPTHLIKTRGQQATLRCSPISGHTSVYWYQQALGLGLQFLLWYDEGEERNRGNFPPRFSGRQFPNYSSELNVNALELEDSALYLCASSRDWYNEQFFGPGTRLTVL.

This clone has only one observation. The chain combines TRBV29-1 with TRBJ2-2; 9 bases are a match to TRBD1. CDR1 SQVTM and CDR2 ANQGSEA come from the germline V gene. V was clipped by 6 bases and J by 5 bases; unmatched bases: 4. CDR3 size: 13 residues. The CDR3 loop reads CSVDRGDTGELFF. DNA for the CDR3: TGCAGCGTGGACAGGGGCGATACCGGGGAGCTGTTTTTT.

This clone was counted once. The chain carries TRBV15 and TRBJ2-5, with 8 bases matching TRBD2. Germline loops: CDR1 LNHNV, CDR2 YYDKDF (reference sequence). The V segment lost 0 bases and the J segment 5 bases; nucleotides outside the gene matches: 5. CDR3 length: 15 residues. CDR3 in amino acids: CATSREGLVGETQYF. The DNA for the CDR3 is TGTGCCACCAGCAGAGAGGGACTAGTCGGGGAGACCCAGTACTTC. Full variable domain (rest looked up from reference TRBV15 and TRBJ2-5): DAMVIQNPRYQVTQFGKPVTLSCSQTLNHNVMYWYQQKSSQAPKLLFHYYDKDFNNEADTPDNFQSRRPNTSFCFLDIRSPGLGDTAMYLCATSREGLVGETQYFGPGTRLLVL.

The chain recombines TRBV2 with TRBJ2-5; D is possibly TRBD2 (5 bases). Germline V gene data show CDR1 as SNHLY and CDR2 as FYNNEI. The ends were cut back, 6 bases at V and 5 bases at J, with 16 bases in the middle. CDR3 size: 14 residues. CDR3 sequence reads: CASRRMASGETQYF. The CDR3 bases are TGTGCCAGCAGGAGAATGGCCTCGGGGGAGACCCAGTACTTC.

The count of this clone is one. The chain links TRBV28 to TRBJ2-2; D gene uncertain. Looked up from germline, CDR1 is MDHEN and CDR2 is SYDVKM. CDR3 size: 13 residues. Between the trimmed V and J ends, which lost 2 bases and 4 bases, there was a span of 5 bases. The CDR3 is CASSLPLTGELFF. As DNA, the CDR3 is TGTGCCAGCAGTTTACCACTCACCGGGGAGCTGTTTTTT.

The V gene is TRBV19, the J gene TRBJ2-7, with 9 bases lining up with TRBD2. The germline V gene has CDR1 LNHDA and CDR2 SQIVND (reference sequence). This CDR3 is built from 16 residues. Trimming at V came to 3 bases and at J to 6 bases, leaving 12 bases not matched to a gene. CDR3 amino acids: CASSIRSGTSIGEQYF. The CDR3 DNA is TGTGCCAGTAGTATCAGATCCGGGACTAGCATCGGCGAGCAGTACTTC.

The genes are TRBV9 and TRBJ2-5; possibly TRBD2 for D (5 bases). This CDR3 comprises 14 residues. Germline-derived CDR1 and CDR2 are SGDLS and YYNGEE. Deletions cut 1 base from V and 5 bases from J, with 12 bases between. CDR3 nucleotides: TGTGCCAGCAGCGTACAGCGGCAAGCGGAGACCCAGTACTTC. Translating gives CASSVQRQAETQYF.

Comment on this clone: This sample includes further DNA sequences coding for the same CDR3. The rearrangement joins TRBV15 to TRBJ1-5, with TRBD1 matching over 9 bases. CDR3 size: 14 residues. Germline loops: CDR1 LNHNV, CDR2 YYDKDF (reference sequence). V dropped 3 bases and J dropped 5; count of bases not matched to a gene: 2. The CDR3 coding sequence is TGTGCCACCAGCAGGGACAGGGGAGATCAGCCCCAGCATTTT. Amino acids: CATSRDRGDQPQHF.